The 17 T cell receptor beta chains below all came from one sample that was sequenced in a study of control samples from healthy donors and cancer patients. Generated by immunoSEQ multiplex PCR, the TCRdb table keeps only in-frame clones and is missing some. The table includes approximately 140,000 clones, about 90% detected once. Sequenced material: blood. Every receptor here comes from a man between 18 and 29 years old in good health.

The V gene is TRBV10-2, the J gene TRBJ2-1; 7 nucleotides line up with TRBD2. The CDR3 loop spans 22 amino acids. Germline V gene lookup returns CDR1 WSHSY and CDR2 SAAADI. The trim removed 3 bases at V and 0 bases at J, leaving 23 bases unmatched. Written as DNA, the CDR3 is TGCGCCAGCAGTGACCCGGGGGGTAACAGCGGGCGGTCCTTCGGCTCCTACAATGAGCAGTTCTTC. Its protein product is CASSDPGGNSGRSFGSYNEQFF.

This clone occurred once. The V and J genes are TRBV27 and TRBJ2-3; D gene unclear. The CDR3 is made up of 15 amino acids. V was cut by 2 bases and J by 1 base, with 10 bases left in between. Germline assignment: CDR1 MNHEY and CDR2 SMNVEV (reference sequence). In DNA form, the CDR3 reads TGTGCCAGCAGTTTAGAGGCGGCTCGCACAGATACGCAGTATTTT. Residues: CASSLEAARTDTQYF.

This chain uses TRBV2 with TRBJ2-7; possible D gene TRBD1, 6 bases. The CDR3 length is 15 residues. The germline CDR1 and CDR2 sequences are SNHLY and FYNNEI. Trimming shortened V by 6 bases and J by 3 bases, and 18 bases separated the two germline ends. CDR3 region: CASRRGRGELYEQYF. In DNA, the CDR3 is TGTGCCAGCAGGAGGGGGAGAGGAGAACTCTACGAGCAGTACTTC.

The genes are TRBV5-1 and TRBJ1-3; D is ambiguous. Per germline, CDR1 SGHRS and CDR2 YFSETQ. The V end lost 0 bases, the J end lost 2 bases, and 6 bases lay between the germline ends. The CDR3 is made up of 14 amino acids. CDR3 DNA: TGCGCCAGCAGCTTGGCAGATACTGGAAACACCATATATTTT. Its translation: CASSLADTGNTIYF.

The CDR3 is CASSLRQHLNIQYF. CDR3 DNA: TGTGCCAGCAGCCTCCGACAGCACTTAAACATTCAGTACTTC. The chain uses TRBV7-9 and TRBJ2-4, with D perhaps matching TRBD1 (5 bases). V lost 5 bases, J lost 6 bases, and 14 bases lay in between. CDR3 length: 14 residues. The germline V gene has CDR1 SEHNR and CDR2 FQNEAQ (reference sequence).

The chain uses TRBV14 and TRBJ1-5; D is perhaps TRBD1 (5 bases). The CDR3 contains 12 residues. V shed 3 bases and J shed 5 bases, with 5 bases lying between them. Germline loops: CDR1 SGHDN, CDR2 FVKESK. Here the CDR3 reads CASSHRDQPQHF. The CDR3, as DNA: TGTGCCAGCAGCCACAGGGATCAGCCCCAGCATTTT.

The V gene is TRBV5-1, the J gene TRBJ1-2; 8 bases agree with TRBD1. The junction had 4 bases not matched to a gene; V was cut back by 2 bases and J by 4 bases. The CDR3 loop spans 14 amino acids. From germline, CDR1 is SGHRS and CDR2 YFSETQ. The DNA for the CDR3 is TGCGCCAGCAGCTTAGGAGGGACAGGCTATGGCTACACCTTC. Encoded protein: CASSLGGTGYGYTF.

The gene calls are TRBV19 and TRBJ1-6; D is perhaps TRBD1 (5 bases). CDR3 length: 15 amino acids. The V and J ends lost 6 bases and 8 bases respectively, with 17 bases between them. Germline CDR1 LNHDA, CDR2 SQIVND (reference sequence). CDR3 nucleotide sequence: TGTGCCAGTAGGGACACGGGGGTTGGAGATTCACCCCTCCACTTT. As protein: CASRDTGVGDSPLHF.

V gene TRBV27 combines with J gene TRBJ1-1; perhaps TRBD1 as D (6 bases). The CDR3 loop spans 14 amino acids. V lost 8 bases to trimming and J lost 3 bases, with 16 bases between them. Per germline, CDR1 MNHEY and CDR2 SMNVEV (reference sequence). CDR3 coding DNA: TGTGCCAGCGCCATTAACAGGGCCGACACTGAAGCTTTCTTT. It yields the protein CASAINRADTEAFF.

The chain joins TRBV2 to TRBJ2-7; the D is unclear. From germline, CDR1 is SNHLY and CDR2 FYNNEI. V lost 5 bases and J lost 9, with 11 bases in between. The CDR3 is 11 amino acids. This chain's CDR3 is CASSSTVGQYF. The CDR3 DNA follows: TGTGCCAGCAGTAGCACGGTGGGGCAGTACTTC.

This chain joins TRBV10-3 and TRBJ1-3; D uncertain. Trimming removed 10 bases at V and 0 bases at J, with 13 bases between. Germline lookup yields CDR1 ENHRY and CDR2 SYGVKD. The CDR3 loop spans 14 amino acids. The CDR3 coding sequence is TGTGCCAGCTCGACCCGGTCCTCTGGAAACACCATATATTTT. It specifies CASSTRSSGNTIYF.

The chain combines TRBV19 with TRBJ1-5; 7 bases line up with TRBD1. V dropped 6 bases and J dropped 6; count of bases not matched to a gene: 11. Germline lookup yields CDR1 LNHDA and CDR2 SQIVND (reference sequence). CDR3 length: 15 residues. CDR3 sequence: CASRVGGTIAQPQHF. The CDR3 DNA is TGTGCCAGTAGGGTAGGGGGCACGATAGCTCAGCCCCAGCATTTT. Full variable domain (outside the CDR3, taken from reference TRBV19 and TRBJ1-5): DGGITQSPKYLFRKEGQNVTLSCEQNLNHDAMYWYRQDPGQGLRLIYYSQIVNDFQKGDIAEGYSVSREKKESFPLTVTSAQKNPTAFYLCASRVGGTIAQPQHFGDGTRLSIL.

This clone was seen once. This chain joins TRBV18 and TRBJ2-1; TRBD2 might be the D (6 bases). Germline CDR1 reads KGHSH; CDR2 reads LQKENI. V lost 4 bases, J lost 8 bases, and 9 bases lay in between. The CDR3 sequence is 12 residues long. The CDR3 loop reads CASSQTSYEQFF. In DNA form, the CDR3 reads TGTGCCAGCTCACAGACTAGTTATGAGCAGTTCTTC.

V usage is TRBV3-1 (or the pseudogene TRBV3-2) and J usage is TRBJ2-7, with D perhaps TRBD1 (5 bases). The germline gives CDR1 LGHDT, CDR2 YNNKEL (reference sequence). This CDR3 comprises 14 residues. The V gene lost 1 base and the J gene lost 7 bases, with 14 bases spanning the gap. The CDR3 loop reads CASSQVQGLGEQYF. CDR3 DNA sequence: TGTGCCAGCAGCCAAGTTCAGGGCCTAGGGGAGCAGTACTTC.

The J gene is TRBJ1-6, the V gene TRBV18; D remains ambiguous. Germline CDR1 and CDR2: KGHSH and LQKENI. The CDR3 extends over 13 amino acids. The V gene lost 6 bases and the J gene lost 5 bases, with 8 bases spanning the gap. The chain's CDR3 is CASSVDDNSPLHF. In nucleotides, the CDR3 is TGTGCCAGCTCCGTGGACGATAATTCACCCCTCCACTTT.

The CDR3 coding sequence is TGCGCCAGCAGCCAAGATAAGGGGGCGGACACTGAAGCTTTCTTT. Translating gives CASSQDKGADTEAFF. The chain carries TRBV4-1 and TRBJ1-1; 7 bases agree with TRBD1. CDR3 length: 15 amino acids. J lost 3 bases, V lost 0 bases, and 4 bases had no gene match. Germline values: CDR1 MGHRA, CDR2 YSYEKL.

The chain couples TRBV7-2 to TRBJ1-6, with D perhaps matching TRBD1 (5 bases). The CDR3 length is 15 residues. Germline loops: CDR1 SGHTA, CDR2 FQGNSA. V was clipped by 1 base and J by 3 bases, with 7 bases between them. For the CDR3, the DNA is TGTGCCAGCAGCTTAGAGGGGTACTATAATTCACCCCTCCACTTT. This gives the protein CASSLEGYYNSPLHF.